This T cell receptor beta chain derives from a study of TIL therapy for anti-PD-1-resistant metastatic lung cancer. Across the whole study: Patients then received nivolumab; progressors got lymphodepletion, TIL and IL-2. Most patients had lung adenocarcinoma; a handful of tumors were EGFR-mutant, two ALK-rearranged; half smoked currently or formerly.

Study-wide results and limits: Treatment-naive, never-smoker and oncogene-addicted patients were overrepresented in this highly selected cohort.

The libraries were made with immunoSEQ v3. This table comes from immunoSEQ multiplex PCR, and its TCRdb copy is limited to in-frame clones, with some not included. The data hold 35,000 to 55,000 clones, with around 80% observed a single time. This clone has just a few counts. Its specificity is unknown. Time point denoted: pre-treatment sample, taken before nivolumab and TIL therapy. Adults with stage 4 NSCLC were enrolled in a phase I trial. This clonotype was sampled from a man aged 65 to 85 with non-small cell lung cancer. Source: blood, taken at baseline.

CDR3 sequence: CASRRTGEEGEQYF. In nucleotides, the CDR3 is TGTGCCAGCAGAAGGACAGGGGAGGAGGGCGAGCAGTACTTC. The chain combines TRBV2 with TRBJ2-7; 9 bases match TRBD1. The germline CDR1 and CDR2 sequences are SNHLY and FYNNEI. Unmatched junction bases numbered 9, after V lost 6 bases and J lost 6 bases. There are 14 residues in the CDR3.